The 10 T cell receptor beta chains below all came from one sample that was sequenced in a study of prognosis after radiotherapy for stage I lung cancer. Template was genomic DNA; TCR beta CDR3 amplified in two multiplex PCR rounds. During first-round PCR, primers specific to each TRBV and TRBJ gene were used. TCRdb recomputed calls from the multiplex PCR reads with MiXCR, one row per CDR3 protein. The table includes nearly 25,000 distinct CDR3 sequences, around 39% detected once. Sequenced material: PBMCs, taken before or after stereotactic body radiation therapy (not recorded which). The origin of the receptors is a donor at least 50 years old with non-small cell lung cancer.

This clonotype was seen more than once but under ten times. V usage is TRBV5-4 and J usage is TRBJ2-5; 8 nucleotides line up with TRBD2. Germline V gives CDR1 SGHNT, CDR2 YYREEE (reference sequence). V trimming: 4 bases; J trimming: 7 bases; junction bases outside the gene matches: 9. The CDR3 has 14 amino acids. CDR3 in DNA: TGTGCCAGCAGCCAAGGACTAGCTGACGGGACCCAGTACTTC. Its protein product is CASSQGLADGTQYF.

This clonotype was recorded at least ten times. The chain combines TRBV14 with TRBJ1-6; D is unclear. The V gene lost 4 bases and the J gene lost 7 bases, with 8 bases spanning the gap. The CDR3 extends over 13 amino acids. CDR1 SGHDN and CDR2 FVKESK come from the germline V gene. In DNA form, the CDR3 reads TGTGCCAGCAGCCTCAATTGGAATTCACCCCTCCACTTT. This encodes CASSLNWNSPLHF.

The chain links TRBV7-9 to TRBJ2-7, with 9 bases lining up with TRBD2. Germline trimming cut 5 bases from V and 2 bases from J; bases unmatched to any gene: 16. The germline V gene encodes CDR1 SEHNR and CDR2 FQNEAQ (reference sequence). The CDR3 runs to 18 residues. Written as DNA, the CDR3 is TGTGCCAGCAGCCCCGGGCGTCTAGCGGGACTTCTCACCTACGAGCAGTACTTC. It codes for CASSPGRLAGLLTYEQYF.

In its sample, this clonotype was seen once. A far larger clone is just one base off, so this is likely a read error. The chain uses TRBV2 and TRBJ2-1, with 10 bases lining up with TRBD2. The ends lost 6 bases at V and 8 bases at J; junction bases unmatched: 13. CDR3 size: 16 residues. CDR1 and CDR2 (germline): SNHLY, FYNNEI. The CDR3 DNA follows: TGTGCCAGCAGCTCAACATCTAGCGGGAGAGGCTATGAGCAGTTCTTC. This encodes CASSSTSSGRGYEQFF. The full variable domain, rest sourced from reference TRBV2 and TRBJ2-1, is EPEVTQTPSHQVTQMGQEVILRCVPISNHLYFYWYRQILGQKVEFLVSFYNNEISEKSEIFDDQFSVERPDGSNFTLKIRSTKLEDSAMYFCASSSTSSGRGYEQFFGPGTRLTVL.

This clonotype was recorded at least ten times. The rearrangement uses TRBV6-2 or TRBV6-3 and TRBJ1-2; TRBD1 agrees at 8 bases. Looked up from germline, CDR1 is MNHEY and CDR2 is SVGEGT. With 2 bases clipped from V and 8 bases from J, the junction kept 1 base outside the gene matches. This CDR3 region has 12 residues. The CDR3 bases are TGTGCCAGCAGTTACAGGACAGGGGGCTACACCTTC. It is translated as CASSYRTGGYTF.

In its sample, this clonotype ranks as medium-sized. This chain connects TRBV12-3 or TRBV12-4 to TRBJ2-3; TRBD2 matches 10 bases. The CDR3 runs to 16 residues. J lost 1 base, V lost 6 bases, and 7 bases had no gene match. The CDR3 DNA sequence: TGTGCCAGCAGCTTCCCAGCGGGAGGGGGCACAGATACGCAGTATTTT. Translating gives CASSFPAGGGTDTQYF.

This clonotype was seen at least ten times. The chain employs TRBV14 and TRBJ2-3, with D perhaps TRBD2 (6 bases). Per germline, CDR1 SGHDN and CDR2 FVKESK. The CDR3 contains 18 residues. The V end lost 1 base, the J end lost 4 bases, and 21 bases lay between the germline ends. This CDR3 is CASSQASLRGGLPDTQYF. The CDR3 coding sequence is TGTGCCAGCAGCCAAGCCAGCCTGAGGGGAGGACTACCAGATACGCAGTATTTT.

This clonotype was counted ten times or more. DNA for the CDR3: TGTGCCACCAGTGATGCCGAGGGGAGCGGTGAAAAACTGTTTTTT. Its protein is CATSDAEGSGEKLFF. V gene TRBV24-1 combines with J gene TRBJ1-4; a weak D match, TRBD1 (5 bases). This CDR3 comprises 15 residues. The ends were cut back, 3 bases at V and 7 bases at J, with 14 bases in the middle. Germline values: CDR1 KGHDR, CDR2 SFDVKD.

The genes are TRBV5-1 and TRBJ2-7; D gene uncertain. The germline gives CDR1 SGHRS, CDR2 YFSETQ. V dropped 3 bases and J dropped 11 bases, with 18 bases sitting between them. The CDR3 loop spans 13 amino acids. The CDR3: CASSSGRREEKYF. CDR3 sequence (DNA): TGCGCCAGCAGCTCAGGAAGGCGCGAAGAGAAGTACTTC.

A few counts support this clonotype. The missing conserved phenylalanine or tryptophan at the end of this CDR3 makes a read error likely. The chain joins TRBV6-2 or TRBV6-3 to TRBJ2-2; maybe TRBD1 (6 bases). With 10 bases removed from V and 3 bases from J, the gap between germline ends came to 15 bases. Germline CDR1 MNHEY, CDR2 SVGEGT. The length of the CDR3 is 14 residues. CDR3 sequence: CANRDGAHTGELFC. In nucleotides, the CDR3 is TGTGCCAACAGGGATGGGGCTCACACCGGGGAGCTGTTTTGT.